These T cell receptor beta chains were read from a single sample in a study of blood T cell repertoires in COVID-19. Assay: immunoSEQ multiplex PCR; the TCRdb copy retains only in-frame clones and omits some. The sample carries roughly 220,000 clones, 80% to 90% recorded once. Sequencing was carried out using peripheral blood. All receptors derive from an older woman who had recovered from COVID-19. CDR3s include the opening cysteine and the closing phenylalanine or tryptophan. A D gene is named only where the DNA matches it firmly. Clone size is stated in some rows and not others, as once, few, many or a class when expanded.

clone_size,j_call,v_call,d_call,cdr3_nt,cdr3_aa
.,TRBJ1-6,TRBV5-1,TRBD1,TGCGCCAGCAGTTATGCACAGGGGATTAATTCACCCCTCCACTTT,CASSYAQGINSPLHF
.,TRBJ1-2,TRBV19,TRBD1,TGTGCCAGTAGTATATTGACAGGGACCGGCTACACCTTC,CASSILTGTGYTF
.,TRBJ1-1,TRBV5-1,.,TGCGCCAGCAGCTTGAAAGGGGTTGGCACTGAAGCTTTCTTT,CASSLKGVGTEAFF
.,TRBJ1-2,TRBV4-3,.,TGCGCCAGCAGCCAAGATAACCGTCGGCGGGGCTATGGCTACACCTTC,CASSQDNRRRGYGYTF
.,TRBJ2-3,TRBV19,TRBD1,TGTGCCAGTAGTCAACCGGGACAGGGAACAGATACGCAGTATTTT,CASSQPGQGTDTQYF
.,TRBJ2-1,TRBV7-3,TRBD2,TGTGCCAGCAGCTCCAGGCCGCGGACTAGCGGATACAATGAGCAGTTCTTC,CASSSRPRTSGYNEQFF
.,TRBJ1-2,TRBV6-5,.,TGTGCCAGCAGTTCGCTCACAGGGCGCGGCTACACCTTC,CASSSLTGRGYTF
.,TRBJ1-1,TRBV7-3,.,TGTGCCAGCAGCTTATCCCAGAACACTGAAGCTTTCTTT,CASSLSQNTEAFF
few,TRBJ2-2,TRBV5-6,TRBD2,TGTGCCAGCAGCTTATTGCGGGGGGGCCATAGAAGACGGGAGCTGTTTTTT,CASSLLRGGHRRRELFF
.,TRBJ2-3,TRBV7-9,TRBD2,TGTGCCAGCAGCCCCACTAGCGGGGGACTGACTAGCACAGATACGCAGTATTTT,CASSPTSGGLTSTDTQYF
few,TRBJ2-7,TRBV7-2,TRBD1,TGTGCCAGCAGCTTGGGGACAGCGATCTACGAGCAGTACTTC,CASSLGTAIYEQYF
.,TRBJ1-1,TRBV7-3,.,TGTGCCAGCAGCTCGGGACACTCGAACACTGAAGCTTTCTTT,CASSSGHSNTEAFF
.,TRBJ1-2,TRBV6-5,TRBD1,TGTGCCAGCAGCCGAACAGGGGGAAGGTCGGATGGCTACACCTTC,CASSRTGGRSDGYTF
.,TRBJ2-7,TRBV27,TRBD1,TGTGCCAGCAGGCTACAGGGGTCCTACGAGCAGTACTTC,CASRLQGSYEQYF
.,TRBJ1-2,TRBV7-2,.,TGTGCCAGCAGCGGCTCAGATGCTAACTATGGCTACACCTTC,CASSGSDANYGYTF
.,TRBJ2-3,TRBV19,.,TGTGCCAGTACCTCGATGTCGGGGGACACGCAGTATTTT,CASTSMSGDTQYF
.,TRBJ2-5,TRBV18,.,TGTGCCAGCTCACCGATCGGGGAGACCCAGTACTTC,CASSPIGETQYF
.,TRBJ2-1,TRBV5-1,TRBD1,TGCGCCAGCTTGCCCGGGACAGGGAAGGTAGATGAGCAGTTCTTC,CASLPGTGKVDEQFF
.,TRBJ2-7,TRBV12-5,.,TGTGCTAGTGGTTTGGTACGAGGCAACCCCTACGAGCAGTACTTC,CASGLVRGNPYEQYF
.,TRBJ1-1,TRBV6-5,.,TGTGCCAGCAGTTACTCGAGCGGTGGGAACACTGAAGCTTTCTTT,CASSYSSGGNTEAFF
.,TRBJ1-2,TRBV5-4,.,TGTGCCAGCAGTCTACCTCAGACAGACAACTATGGCTACACCTTC,CASSLPQTDNYGYTF
.,TRBJ1-5,TRBV5-1,TRBD1,TGCGCCAGCAGCTCAGGGGGCGGCAGCAATCAGCCCCAGCATTTT,CASSSGGGSNQPQHF
.,TRBJ2-1,TRBV9,TRBD2,TGTGCCAGCAGCGTTAGAGGACTAGCGGGGGTAAATGAGCAGTTCTTC,CASSVRGLAGVNEQFF
.,TRBJ2-1,TRBV2,.,TGTGCCAGCAGTGCCGGTAGCGCAAAAAGCTCCTACAATGAGCAGTTCTTC,CASSAGSAKSSYNEQFF
.,TRBJ2-2,TRBV7-3,TRBD2,TGTGCCAGCAGCTTGTACGCGGGGGGCGTAGGGGACACCGGGGAGCTGTTTTTT,CASSLYAGGVGDTGELFF
.,TRBJ2-3,TRBV28,TRBD2,TGTGCCAGCAGCCGCGTTGTTCCTCTAGCGGGGGGGTCGCAGTATTTT,CASSRVVPLAGGSQYF
once,TRBJ2-3,TRBV4-2,TRBD2,TGTGCCAGCAGCCAAGCCCCGGGACTAGCGGGGTCCTTCACAGATACGCAGTATTTT,CASSQAPGLAGSFTDTQYF
.,TRBJ1-6,TRBV11-2,.,TGTGCCAGCAGCTTAGGGTGGAGCTCCTATAATTCACCCCTCCACTTT,CASSLGWSSYNSPLHF
.,TRBJ1-3,TRBV5-6,.,TGTGCCAGCAGCCCGGCGGGGCAGGGAGTCAGAAACACCATATATTTT,CASSPAGQGVRNTIYF
.,TRBJ2-5,TRBV19,TRBD1,TGTGCCAGCCGACAGGGTTGGGAAGAGACCCAGTACTTC,CASRQGWEETQYF
.,TRBJ2-6,TRBV10-1,.,TGCGCCAGCAGACCAGGGGTACCTGGGGCCAACGTCCTGACTTTC,CASRPGVPGANVLTF
.,TRBJ1-2,TRBV19,.,TGTGCCACCTCCGCGGGGATCTATGGCTACACCTTC,CATSAGIYGYTF
.,TRBJ1-2,TRBV5-1,TRBD1,TGCGCCAGCAGTCCACAGGGGGACCATGGCTACACCTTC,CASSPQGDHGYTF
few,TRBJ2-7,TRBV6-5,.,TGTGCCAGCAGCCGACTAGGGAACGAGCAGTACTTC,CASSRLGNEQYF
.,TRBJ1-1,TRBV5-1,.,TGCGCCAGCAGCTTGGTCGGGAACTCCAACACTGAAGCTTTCTTT,CASSLVGNSNTEAFF
.,TRBJ2-7,TRBV25-1,TRBD2,TGTGCCAGCAGTGGGGGCCCAGCGGGGCTCTCCTACGAGCAGTACTTC,CASSGGPAGLSYEQYF
.,TRBJ2-5,TRBV5-1,.,TGCGCCAGCAGCTCAGGGGAGACCCAGTACTTC,CASSSGETQYF
.,TRBJ1-1,TRBV28,TRBD1,TGTGCCAGCAGTCTAAAAAGGGACAGGGTAACGGTTGAAGCTTTCTTT,CASSLKRDRVTVEAFF
once,TRBJ1-5,TRBV6-2/TRBV6-3,TRBD1,TGTGCCAGCAGTTACACTAGGGACAGGGTTTACCCTCAGCCCCAGCATTTT,CASSYTRDRVYPQPQHF
.,TRBJ1-2,TRBV7-3,.,TGTGCCAGCAGCAGACTATTAAACTATGGCTACACCTTC,CASSRLLNYGYTF
.,TRBJ2-7,TRBV7-9,.,TGTGCCAGCAGCTTAGTTCTGATGGGGCATACCTACGAGCAGTACTTC,CASSLVLMGHTYEQYF
.,TRBJ1-2,TRBV6-5,TRBD1,TGTGCCAGCGGAGACAGGGGAGTAAGTGGCTACACCTTC,CASGDRGVSGYTF
.,TRBJ2-7,TRBV9,.,TGTGCCAGCAGCGTAGGTACAGGGCTGAGGTCCTACGAGCAGTACTTC,CASSVGTGLRSYEQYF
.,TRBJ1-4,TRBV7-2,.,TGTGCCAGCAGCTTAGAGGCAGGGGAAAAACTGTTTTTT,CASSLEAGEKLFF
.,TRBJ2-7,TRBV30,TRBD2,TGTGCCTGGGCGCGGGGGGGCCACTACGAGCAGTACTTC,CAWARGGHYEQYF
.,TRBJ1-4,TRBV2,.,TGTGCCAGCTCCAGGGTAGGAGAAAAACTGTTTTTT,CASSRVGEKLFF
.,TRBJ1-1,TRBV28,.,TGTGCCAGCAGTTCGCCAGTACAGGGAACTAACACTGAAGCTTTCTTT,CASSSPVQGTNTEAFF
.,TRBJ2-7,TRBV5-5,.,TGTGCCAGCAGCGGAGAGGGACAAGCGCTCTACGAGCAGTACTTC,CASSGEGQALYEQYF